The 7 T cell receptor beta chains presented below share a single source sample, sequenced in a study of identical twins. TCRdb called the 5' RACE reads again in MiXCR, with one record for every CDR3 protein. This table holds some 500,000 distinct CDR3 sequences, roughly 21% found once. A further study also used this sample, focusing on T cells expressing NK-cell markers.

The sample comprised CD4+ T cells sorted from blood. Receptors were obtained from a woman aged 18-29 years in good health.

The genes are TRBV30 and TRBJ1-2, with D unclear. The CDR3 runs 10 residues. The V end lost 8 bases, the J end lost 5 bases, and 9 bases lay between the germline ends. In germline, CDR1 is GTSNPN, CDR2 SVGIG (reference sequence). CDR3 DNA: TGTGCCACGGACGGGTATGGCTACACCTTC. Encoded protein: CATDGYGYTF.

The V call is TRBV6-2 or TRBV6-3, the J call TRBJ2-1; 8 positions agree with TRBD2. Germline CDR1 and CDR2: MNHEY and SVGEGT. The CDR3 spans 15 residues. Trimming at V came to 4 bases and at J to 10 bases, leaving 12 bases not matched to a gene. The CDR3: CASSSSREGFREQFF. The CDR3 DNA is TGTGCCAGCAGTTCTTCTCGGGAGGGTTTTAGAGAGCAGTTCTTC.

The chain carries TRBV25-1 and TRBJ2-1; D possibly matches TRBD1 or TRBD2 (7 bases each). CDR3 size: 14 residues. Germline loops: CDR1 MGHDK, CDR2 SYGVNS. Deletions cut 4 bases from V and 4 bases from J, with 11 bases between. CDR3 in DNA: TGTGCCAGCAGTGCGCAGGGGGGGTACAATGAGCAGTTCTTC. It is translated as CASSAQGGYNEQFF.

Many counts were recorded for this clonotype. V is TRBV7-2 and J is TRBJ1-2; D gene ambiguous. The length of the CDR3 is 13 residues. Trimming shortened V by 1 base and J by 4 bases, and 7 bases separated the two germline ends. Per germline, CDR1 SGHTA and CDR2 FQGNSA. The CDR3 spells CASSLGQLYGYTF. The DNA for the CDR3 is TGTGCCAGCAGCTTAGGGCAGCTCTATGGCTACACCTTC.

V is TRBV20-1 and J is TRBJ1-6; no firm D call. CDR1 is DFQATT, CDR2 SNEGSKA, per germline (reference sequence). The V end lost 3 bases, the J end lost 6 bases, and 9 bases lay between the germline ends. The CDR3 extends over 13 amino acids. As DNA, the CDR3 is TGCAGTGCTAGGGCCGGGGTTAATTCACCCCTCCACTTT. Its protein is CSARAGVNSPLHF.

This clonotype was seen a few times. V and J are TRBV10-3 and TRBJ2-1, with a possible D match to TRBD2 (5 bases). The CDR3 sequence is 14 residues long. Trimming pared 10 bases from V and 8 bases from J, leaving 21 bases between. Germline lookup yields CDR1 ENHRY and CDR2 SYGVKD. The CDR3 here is CATHRTGRTDEQFF. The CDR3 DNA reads TGTGCCACCCACCGGACGGGAAGGACGGATGAGCAGTTCTTC.

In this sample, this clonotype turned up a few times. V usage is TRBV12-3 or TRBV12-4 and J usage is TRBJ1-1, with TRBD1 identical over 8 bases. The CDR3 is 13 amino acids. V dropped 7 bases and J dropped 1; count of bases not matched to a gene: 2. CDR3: CASMGTGNTEAFF. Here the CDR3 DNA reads TGTGCCAGCATGGGGACAGGGAACACTGAAGCTTTCTTT.